What follows are 17 T cell receptor beta chains derived from one specimen sequenced in a study of T cell repertoires in cytomegalovirus infection. MiXCR, run by TCRdb on the reads, gives a single entry per CDR3 protein. The table lists some 560,000 distinct CDR3 sequences, almost 40% of them singletons, with 48% in the top ten. Antigens for these TCRs are unknown. The specimen was cultured PBMCs, collected from culture after CMV antigen stimulation. All receptors derive from a human donor in good health (CMV status not recorded). Some clones in this sample may be carry-over from other donors' samples.

This clonotype turned up a few times. This chain uses TRBV20-1 with TRBJ2-1; 10 bases fit TRBD2. Germline V gene sequence: CDR1 DFQATT, CDR2 SNEGSKA (reference sequence). With 5 bases clipped from V and 4 bases from J, the junction kept 5 bases outside the gene matches. The length of the CDR3 is 14 residues. CDR3 sequence: CSARIAGGYNEQFF. The CDR3 DNA is TGCAGTGCTCGGATAGCGGGGGGTTACAATGAGCAGTTCTTC.

V gene TRBV15 combines with J gene TRBJ1-5; the match to TRBD1 covers 7 bases. After removal of 1 base from V and 1 base from J, the junction contained 4 bases not matched to a gene. The germline CDR1 and CDR2 sequences are LNHNV and YYDKDF (reference sequence). This CDR3 region has 16 residues. This CDR3 reads CATSRGGTASNQPQHF. The CDR3 nucleotides read TGTGCCACCAGCAGAGGGGGGACAGCGAGCAATCAGCCCCAGCATTTT.

Only a few counts were recorded for this clonotype. The CDR3 spells CASSPEATANNEQFF. CDR3 DNA: TGTGCCAGCAGCCCCGAAGCGACGGCAAATAATGAGCAGTTCTTC. The chain couples TRBV14 to TRBJ2-1, with D uncertain. Between the trimmed V and J ends, which lost 4 bases and 7 bases, there was a span of 17 bases. CDR1 is SGHDN and CDR2 is FVKESK in the germline V gene. The CDR3 consists of 15 residues.

The V gene is TRBV20-1, the J gene TRBJ2-5; maybe TRBD2 (5 bases). The CDR3 sequence is 12 residues long. V lost 5 bases to trimming and J lost 5 bases, with 12 bases between them. Germline V gene sequence: CDR1 DFQATT, CDR2 SNEGSKA (reference sequence). Here the CDR3 DNA reads TGCAGTGCTGGAGGTGGAGTGGAGACCCAGTACTTC. Its translation: CSAGGGVETQYF.

V is TRBV7-2 and J is TRBJ1-2, with D perhaps matching TRBD1 (6 bases). The CDR3 sequence is 14 residues long. Germline V lookup: CDR1 SGHTA, CDR2 FQGNSA. V shed 6 bases and J shed 4 bases, with 15 bases lying between them. The CDR3 sequence: CASRFSRGSYGYTF. The CDR3 nucleotides read TGTGCCAGCAGATTTTCCAGGGGAAGCTATGGCTACACCTTC.

The CDR3 DNA is TGTGCCAGCAGCTCCAGGACTCTAGCCCCCTACGAGCAGTACTTC. Amino acid sequence: CASSSRTLAPYEQYF. This chain links TRBV7-9 with TRBJ2-7; perhaps TRBD2 as D (5 bases). CDR1 and CDR2 from the germline V gene are SEHNR and FQNEAQ (reference sequence). Trimming left V 4 bases short and J 2 bases short, with 15 bases between. This CDR3 has 15 amino acids. The variable domain in full, with the rest retrieved from reference TRBV7-9 and TRBJ2-7, is DTGVSQNPRHKITKRGQNVTFRCDPISEHNRLYWYRQTLGQGPEFLTYFQNEAQLEKSRLLSDRFSAERPKGSFSTLEIQRTEQGDSAMYLCASSSRTLAPYEQYFGPGTRLTVT.

The chain links TRBV25-1 to TRBJ2-6, with D possibly being TRBD2 (6 bases). CDR3 length equals 14 residues. Germline-derived CDR1 and CDR2 are MGHDK and SYGVNS. V lost 8 bases and J lost 4, with 12 bases in between. The CDR3: CASADGGGANVLTF. The CDR3 DNA sequence: TGTGCCAGCGCTGACGGGGGAGGGGCCAACGTCCTGACTTTC.

This clonotype has just a few counts. The chain has TRBV7-6 and TRBJ1-1; no firm D call. The CDR3 runs to 14 residues. CDR1 is SGHVS and CDR2 is FNYEAQ in the germline V gene. V was shortened by 1 base and J by 1 base, with 7 bases between the two germline ends. The CDR3 here is CASSLVPQNTEAFF. CDR3 in DNA: TGTGCCAGCAGCTTAGTCCCGCAGAACACTGAAGCTTTCTTT.

The V and J genes are TRBV15 and TRBJ2-2; D uncertain. The CDR3 runs 16 residues. The V and J ends lost 0 bases and 5 bases respectively, with 13 bases between them. Germline V CDR1 and CDR2: LNHNV, YYDKDF (reference sequence). CDR3 coding DNA: TGTGCCACCAGCAGAGAGGTGTTAGCTAATACCGGGGAGCTGTTTTTT. Amino acids: CATSREVLANTGELFF.

CDR3 in DNA: TGCGCCAGCAGCCCCGGGACTAGCGGATACTACGAGCAGTACTTC. Residues: CASSPGTSGYYEQYF. V is TRBV10-1 and J is TRBJ2-7; 11 bases fit TRBD2. With 6 bases clipped from V and 3 bases from J, the junction kept 7 bases outside the gene matches. Germline V gives CDR1 WNHNN, CDR2 SYGVQD (reference sequence). CDR3 length: 15 amino acids.

The chain is built from TRBV6-6 and TRBJ2-1; D remains ambiguous. V dropped 5 bases and J dropped 6 bases, with 14 bases sitting between them. The CDR3 runs 14 residues. Looked up from germline, CDR1 is MNHNY and CDR2 is SVGAGI (reference sequence). This chain's CDR3 is CASSTAHGGNEQFF. CDR3 DNA sequence: TGTGCCAGCAGTACCGCCCATGGCGGCAATGAGCAGTTCTTC.

This clonotype was counted between two and nine times. V and J are TRBV11-2 and TRBJ2-3; D is uncertain. This CDR3 contains 14 residues. Germline V gives CDR1 SGHAT, CDR2 FQNNGV. Deletions cut 2 bases from V and 2 bases from J, with 8 bases between. CDR3 sequence (DNA): TGTGCCAGCAGCTTAAGGCTGATCACAGATACGCAGTATTTT. Encoded protein: CASSLRLITDTQYF. The full variable domain, its missing parts supplied by reference TRBV11-2 and TRBJ2-3, is EAGVAQSPRYKIIEKRQSVAFWCNPISGHATLYWYQQILGQGPKLLIQFQNNGVVDDSQLPKDRFSAERLKGVDSTLKIQPAKLEDSAVYLCASSLRLITDTQYFGPGTRLTVL.

This clonotype was counted once. The chain recombines TRBV19 with TRBJ2-3, with 7 bases matching TRBD2. CDR3 length equals 15 residues. Germline trimming cut 4 bases from V and 0 bases from J; bases unmatched to any gene: 4. Germline V gene sequence: CDR1 LNHDA, CDR2 SQIVND (reference sequence). CDR3 coding DNA: TGTGCCAGTAGTAAAACGGGGGGAAGCACAGATACGCAGTATTTT. Translated, it gives CASSKTGGSTDTQYF.

This clonotype occurred a few times. The CDR3 here is CASTGSGGPDTQYF. The CDR3 nucleotides read TGTGCCAGCACCGGAAGCGGCGGACCGGATACGCAGTATTTT. J is TRBJ2-3 and V is TRBV5-6; D is perhaps TRBD2 (5 bases). The V and J ends lost 6 bases and 6 bases respectively, with 17 bases between them. CDR1 SGHDT and CDR2 YYEEEE come from the germline V gene. The CDR3 runs 14 residues.

In its sample, this clonotype was seen a few times. V gene TRBV12-3 or TRBV12-4 combines with J gene TRBJ2-1; 14 nucleotides match TRBD2. The CDR3 has 15 amino acids. V was pared by 4 bases and J by 7 bases, with 3 bases of the junction left unmatched. The CDR3 is CASSWTSGGLNEQFF. CDR3 bases: TGTGCCAGCAGTTGGACTAGCGGGGGGCTAAATGAGCAGTTCTTC.

This clonotype has only a few counts. CDR3 DNA sequence: TGTGCCAGCAGGCGGACAGGGGGCGCCGACACTGAAGCTTTCTTT. This translates into CASRRTGGADTEAFF. The V call is TRBV7-2, the J call TRBJ1-1; 11 nucleotides line up with TRBD1. This CDR3 is 15 amino acids long. Germline CDR1 SGHTA, CDR2 FQGNSA. The junction had 6 bases not matched to a gene; V was cut back by 6 bases and J by 3 bases.

This chain uses TRBV7-9 with TRBJ2-2, with 7 positions matching TRBD2. The CDR3 has 13 residues. CDR1 SEHNR and CDR2 FQNEAQ come from the germline V gene (reference sequence). The ends lost 4 bases at V and 9 bases at J; junction bases unmatched: 5. The CDR3 spells CASSSTAGRELFF. The CDR3 bases are TGTGCCAGCAGCTCCACAGCGGGGAGGGAGCTGTTTTTT.